Below, 11 T cell receptor beta chains from the same sample are listed, as sequenced in a study of lymphopenia after photon versus proton radiotherapy. The method was immunoSEQ multiplex PCR; TCRdb's version includes in-frame clones alone and lacks a portion of them. Seen here are 6,000 to 9,000 clones, 85% to 95% observed once, and the top ten hold 1.5% to 2%. Material: peripheral blood, obtained from a patient treated with photon-based radiotherapy. These receptor sequences come from a woman between 50 and 59 years old with cholangiocarcinoma.

Remarks on this clone: Other nucleotide sequences in the sample specify the same CDR3. CDR3 coding DNA: TGTGCCAGCGCCTTAAGGGGGAATACGCAGTATTTT. Residues: CASALRGNTQYF. V is TRBV11-3 and J is TRBJ2-3; TRBD1 is a possible D gene (6 bases). Trimming took off 8 bases at V and 7 bases at J, with 13 bases between the two ends. CDR1 is SGHNT, CDR2 YENEEA, per germline. The CDR3 is 12 amino acids.

The chain joins TRBV21-1 to TRBJ1-6; the table assigns TRBD1, which was not confirmed against the DNA. TRBV21-1 is assigned pseudogene status. The CDR3 has 15 amino acids. DNA for the CDR3: TGTGCCAGCAGCACTCGGACAGGGGAGCATTCACCCCTCCACTTT. This sequence encodes CASSTRTGEHSPLHF.

The genes are TRBV4-1 and TRBJ1-1; 7 nucleotides align to TRBD1. V was clipped by 5 bases and J by 5 bases; unmatched bases: 17. This CDR3 spans 17 amino acids. Germline V lookup: CDR1 MGHRA, CDR2 YSYEKL. CDR3 nucleotides: TGCGCCAGCAGCAACTACAGAGGGGGCAGGGGGGATACTGAAGCTTTCTTT. It yields the protein CASSNYRGGRGDTEAFF.

The chain carries TRBV10-3 and TRBJ1-1; D gene uncertain. Trimming stripped 0 bases from V and 1 base from J, with 15 bases between. The CDR3 spans 17 residues. In germline, CDR1 is ENHRY, CDR2 SYGVKD. The CDR3 coding sequence is TGTGCCATCAGTGAGTCGATACTCGCTCAGACGAACACTGAAGCTTTCTTT. It yields the protein CAISESILAQTNTEAFF.

The chain employs TRBV7-9 and TRBJ1-2; possible D gene TRBD1, 5 bases. This CDR3 region has 13 residues. V lost 8 bases to trimming and J lost 6 bases, with 16 bases between them. Germline V gives CDR1 SEHNR, CDR2 FQNEAQ (reference sequence). In nucleotides, the CDR3 is TGTGCCAGCCGTTCCAGGGCAGCTCATGGCTACACCTTC. This translates into CASRSRAAHGYTF.

The gene calls are TRBV7-2 and TRBJ2-5; a possible D gene is TRBD1 (6 bases). Trimming pared 1 base from V and 4 bases from J, leaving 10 bases between. This CDR3 region has 14 residues. Germline CDR1 reads SGHTA; CDR2 reads FQGNSA. The chain's CDR3 is CASSLDGGRETQYF. CDR3 coding DNA: TGTGCCAGCAGCTTAGATGGGGGCCGAGAGACCCAGTACTTC.

V usage is TRBV29-1 and J usage is TRBJ2-2, with D perhaps assigned TRBD1 or TRBD2 (5 bases each). In germline, CDR1 is SQVTM, CDR2 ANQGSEA. The CDR3 has 14 amino acids. Trimming pared 6 bases from V and 4 bases from J, leaving 15 bases between. CDR3: CSVKQGVSTGELFF. CDR3 nucleotide sequence: TGCAGCGTAAAGCAGGGAGTATCCACCGGGGAGCTGTTTTTT.

V usage is TRBV6-6 and J usage is TRBJ2-7; TRBD1 matches at 10 bases. Germline CDR1 and CDR2: MNHNY and SVGAGI (reference sequence). V lost 0 bases, J lost 4 bases, and 0 bases stayed unmatched. This CDR3 contains 14 residues. The CDR3 DNA reads as TGTGCCAGCAGTTACTCGGACAGGGGGTACGAGCAGTACTTC. This translates into CASSYSDRGYEQYF.

The V call is TRBV4-3, the J call TRBJ1-6; the D is unclear. This CDR3 is 12 amino acids long. The germline gives CDR1 LGHNA, CDR2 YSLEER. Trimming cost V 3 bases and J 7 bases, with 4 bases left between them. CDR3 nucleotide sequence: TGCGCCAGCAGCCAGGAGAATTCACCCCTCCACTTT. Encoded protein: CASSQENSPLHF.

This clone was recorded only once. The chain joins TRBV2 to TRBJ2-1; 7 bases match TRBD1. The CDR3 has 13 amino acids. V gave up 7 bases and J gave up 4 bases; unmatched junction bases: 4. Germline assignment: CDR1 SNHLY and CDR2 FYNNEI. CDR3 DNA sequence: TGTGCCAGCACACAGGGGATTTACAATGAGCAGTTCTTC. Translated: CASTQGIYNEQFF.

The chain uses TRBV7-6 and TRBJ1-1, with D unresolved. The CDR3 has 12 amino acids. CDR1 is SGHVS, CDR2 FNYEAQ, per germline. The ends were cut back, 1 base at V and 6 bases at J, with 6 bases in the middle. The CDR3 loop reads CASSLVVSEAFF. The CDR3 DNA reads as TGTGCCAGCAGCTTAGTGGTGTCTGAAGCTTTCTTT.